These T cell receptor beta chains were read from a single sample in a study of shared clonotypes between healthy human individuals. Repertoires were generated with immunoSEQ multiplex PCR, while TCRdb's copy carries only in-frame clones and drops some. The sample shows about 520,000 clones, roughly 80% of them seen only once. The material sequenced was PBMCs. These receptors all come from a woman in her thirties or forties in good health. Some clones in this sample may be carry-over from other donors' samples. Both conserved end residues are part of each CDR3. A D gene is named only where the DNA matches it firmly. Rows may omit the clone size; those that give it use once, few, many or a size class.

clone_size	v_call	d_call	j_call	cdr3_nt	cdr3_aa
-	TRBV19	TRBD2	TRBJ2-1	TGTGCCAGTAGTATCGAGGGGTGGGAGGGCCAGAATGAGCAGTTCTTC	CASSIEGWEGQNEQFF
-	TRBV30	-	TRBJ2-1	TGTGCCTGGAGTGTAGCCTACCGGGGCGCTGAGCAGTTCTTC	CAWSVAYRGAEQFF
once	TRBV5-1	-	TRBJ1-5	TGCGCCAGCAGCTTGGAGCCGGGTTCACGGCAGCCCCAGCATTTT	CASSLEPGSRQPQHF
-	TRBV7-2	-	TRBJ2-2	TGTGCCAGCAGCCTAGGGGGGCAGCGGACCGGGGAGCTGTTTTTT	CASSLGGQRTGELFF
-	TRBV27	TRBD1	TRBJ1-4	TGTGCCAGCAGTGTACAGGGGAACGGACTTGAAAAACTGTTTTTT	CASSVQGNGLEKLFF
-	TRBV4-2	-	TRBJ2-7	TGTGCCAGCAGCCAAGTGGGAGCAACGGGGCAGTACTTC	CASSQVGATGQYF
-	TRBV18	-	TRBJ2-7	TGTGCCAGCTCACCTCCTACCGCCATTTACGAGCAGTACTTC	CASSPPTAIYEQYF
-	TRBV30	TRBD1	TRBJ2-2	TGTGCCTGGAGAAAGGGACAGGGGGTGGCCGGGGAGCTGTTTTTT	CAWRKGQGVAGELFF
-	TRBV6-5	-	TRBJ1-1	TGTGCCAGCACCCCCGGGCCCGGCACTGAAGCTTTCTTT	CASTPGPGTEAFF
-	TRBV28	TRBD2	TRBJ2-7	TGTGCCAGCAGACCCCCGGGACTAGCTCTCTACGAGCAGTACTTC	CASRPPGLALYEQYF
-	TRBV5-4	-	TRBJ2-1	TGTGCCAGCAGCTTAGGGGGTCTCTCCTACAATGAGCAGTTCTTC	CASSLGGLSYNEQFF
-	TRBV27	-	TRBJ1-1	TGTGCCAGCAGTTTACGGGGACATTACACTGAAGCTTTCTTT	CASSLRGHYTEAFF
-	TRBV7-9	-	TRBJ2-1	TGTGCCAGCAGCTTATCTTACAATGAGCAGTTCTTC	CASSLSYNEQFF
-	TRBV6-5	-	TRBJ1-4	TGTGCCAGCAGCGACGGAGCAACTAATGAAAAACTGTTTTTT	CASSDGATNEKLFF
-	TRBV5-1	-	TRBJ1-3	TGCGCCAGCAGCTGGCTGGGAGGGGGGAACTCTGGAAACACCATATATTTT	CASSWLGGGNSGNTIYF
once	TRBV5-1	-	TRBJ1-2	TGCGCCAGCAGCTTGGACAGGCATGGCTACACCTTC	CASSLDRHGYTF
-	TRBV5-1	-	TRBJ1-1	TGCACCAGCAGCTGGGCGGTCGACGGCCTGTCTGAAGCTTTCTTT	CTSSWAVDGLSEAFF
-	TRBV11-2	TRBD1	TRBJ2-2	TGTGCCAGCAGGGGACAGGGGGCCACCGGGGAGCTGTTTTTT	CASRGQGATGELFF
-	TRBV11-2	-	TRBJ2-7	TGTGCCAGCAGCTTAGGAGTTGGTGCACCAACCTACGAGCAGTACTTC	CASSLGVGAPTYEQYF
-	TRBV10-1	-	TRBJ1-1	TGCGCCAGCAGTGGTGGACTTGAAGCTTTCTTT	CASSGGLEAFF
-	TRBV4-2	-	TRBJ1-5	TGTGCCAGCAGCCAAGAGCAGGGGACCAATCAGCCCCAGCATTTT	CASSQEQGTNQPQHF
-	TRBV2	-	TRBJ2-5	TGTGCCAGCAGCCCAGGACCCAACCAAGAGACCCAGTACTTC	CASSPGPNQETQYF
-	TRBV7-2	-	TRBJ1-1	TGTGCCAGCAGCTTAGCGAGGGTGGTGGGAGAAGCTTTCTTT	CASSLARVVGEAFF
once	TRBV5-1	-	TRBJ1-5	TGCGCCAGCAGCTTGTCCAGCAATCAGCCCCAGCATTTT	CASSLSSNQPQHF
-	TRBV9	TRBD1	TRBJ2-7	TGTGCCAGCAGCGTAGCGCCGGGACAGGGGGACGAGCAGTACTTC	CASSVAPGQGDEQYF
-	TRBV30	-	TRBJ1-1	TGTGCCTGGAGTGCTCCGGGACTCAGGGACACTGAAGCTTTCTTT	CAWSAPGLRDTEAFF
-	TRBV20-1	-	TRBJ2-3	TGCAGTGCCCGACGGGATAATACGCAGTATTTT	CSARRDNTQYF
-	TRBV6-1	TRBD1	TRBJ1-1	TGTGCCAGCAGTCGGACAGGGTATTTTACTGAAGCTTTCTTT	CASSRTGYFTEAFF
-	TRBV6-6	-	TRBJ2-2	TGTGCCAGCACCTACAACACAAACACCGGGGAGCTGTTTTTT	CASTYNTNTGELFF
-	TRBV27	-	TRBJ1-1	TGTGCCAGCAGTTTAGTCAGGGCAGGTGAAGCTTTCTTT	CASSLVRAGEAFF
once	TRBV2	TRBD1	TRBJ2-5	TGTGCCTCCTCCGGGACAGGCCTCGTTGACTACCAGTACTTC	CASSGTGLVDYQYF
-	TRBV4-2	TRBD1	TRBJ2-2	TGTGCCAGCAGCCGGGAGACAGGGAATGCCGGGGAGCTGTTTTTT	CASSRETGNAGELFF
-	TRBV10-3	-	TRBJ2-1	TGTGCCATCAGTGAGGACTTGACGTACAATGAGCAGTTCTTC	CAISEDLTYNEQFF
-	TRBV5-1	TRBD2	TRBJ2-1	TGCGCCAGCAGCCTGGGTCTAGCGGTCACCAATGAGCAGTTCTTC	CASSLGLAVTNEQFF
-	TRBV20-1	-	TRBJ2-7	TGCAGTGCTAGTGTTTACGAGCAGTACTTC	CSASVYEQYF
-	TRBV7-9	-	TRBJ1-4	TGTGCCAGCAGCCCTGACAGGAGAAATGAAAAACTGTTTTTT	CASSPDRRNEKLFF
few	TRBV7-2	-	TRBJ2-3	TGTGCCAGCAGCCCACCGACAGATTCAGATACGCAGTATTTT	CASSPPTDSDTQYF
many	TRBV18	TRBD1	TRBJ2-6	TGTGCCAGCTCACCATGGACAGGGCGGATCTCTGGGGCCAACGTCCTGACTTTC	CASSPWTGRISGANVLTF
-	TRBV5-1	-	TRBJ1-3	TGCGCCAGCGGAGACACTAGTGGAGCTGGAAACACCATATATTTT	CASGDTSGAGNTIYF
-	TRBV4-1	TRBD2	TRBJ2-4	TGCGCCAGCAGCCAAGAGAGTGGGACTAGCGTTGTTGCGATTCAGTACTTC	CASSQESGTSVVAIQYF
-	TRBV9	TRBD2	TRBJ2-7	TGTGCCAGCAGCAAAACGGGACTAGCCTACGAGCAGTACTTC	CASSKTGLAYEQYF
-	TRBV5-1	-	TRBJ1-4	TGCGCCAGCAGCTTGGAAAGCGCGGCGATTGAAAAACTGTTTTTT	CASSLESAAIEKLFF
-	TRBV2	-	TRBJ1-1	TGTGCCAGCAGTGCCACAGCAGGAATGAACACTGAAGCTTTCTTT	CASSATAGMNTEAFF
-	TRBV10-3	TRBD2	TRBJ2-1	TGTGCCATCAGTGAGTCTCGGGGGGACGAGCAGTTCTTC	CAISESRGDEQFF
-	TRBV6-1	TRBD2	TRBJ2-7	TGTGCCAGCAGTCCGGGACTAGAGTACGAGCAGTACTTC	CASSPGLEYEQYF
-	TRBV19	-	TRBJ2-1	TGTGCCAGTAGTCCCCAAGCTCATTACAATGAGCAGTTCTTC	CASSPQAHYNEQFF